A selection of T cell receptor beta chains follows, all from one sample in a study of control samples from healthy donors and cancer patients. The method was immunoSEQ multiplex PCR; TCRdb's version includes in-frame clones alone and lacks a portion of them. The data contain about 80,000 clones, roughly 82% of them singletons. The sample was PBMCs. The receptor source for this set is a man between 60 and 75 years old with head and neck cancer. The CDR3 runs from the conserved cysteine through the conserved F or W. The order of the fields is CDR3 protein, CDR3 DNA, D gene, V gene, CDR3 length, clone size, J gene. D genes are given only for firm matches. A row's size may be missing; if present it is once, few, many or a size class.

CAWRRSGEQFF,TGTGCCTGGAGGAGATCGGGTGAGCAGTTCTTC,.,TRBV30,11,.,TRBJ2-1
CASRAERTGELFF,TGTGCCAGCAGAGCAGAACGCACCGGGGAGCTGTTTTTT,.,TRBV12-3/TRBV12-4,13,.,TRBJ2-2
CSGWAADTQYF,TGCAGTGGGTGGGCCGCAGATACGCAGTATTTT,.,TRBV20-1,11,.,TRBJ2-3
CASRDPFNYGYTF,TGCGCCAGCCGTGATCCGTTTAACTATGGCTACACCTTC,.,TRBV5-1,13,once,TRBJ1-2
CASSAVRRRARKFSSYEQYF,TGTGCCAGCAGTGCCGTTAGGAGGCGGGCCCGTAAGTTTTCTTCCTACGAGCAGTACTTC,.,TRBV6-4,20,.,TRBJ2-7
CASSGAPEKLFF,TGTGCCAGCAGTGGGGCCCCTGAAAAACTGTTTTTT,.,TRBV28,12,.,TRBJ1-4
CASSNTLTNEQFF,TGCGCCAGCAGTAACACCCTAACCAATGAGCAGTTCTTC,.,TRBV10-1,13,.,TRBJ2-1
CASSLAGGQNQPQHF,TGTGCCAGCAGCTTGGCCGGGGGGCAAAATCAGCCCCAGCATTTT,.,TRBV5-6,15,.,TRBJ1-5
CASAFGELPYEQYF,TGTGCCAGCGCCTTTGGGGAGCTCCCGTACGAGCAGTACTTC,.,TRBV6-5,14,.,TRBJ2-7
CASSQDQGHEQYF,TGCGCCAGCAGCCAAGATCAGGGCCACGAGCAGTACTTC,.,TRBV4-1,13,.,TRBJ2-7
CASSPGTAPLYEQYF,TGTGCCAGCAGCCCCGGGACAGCCCCTTTGTACGAGCAGTACTTC,TRBD1,TRBV28,15,.,TRBJ2-7
CASSQETQQPQHF,TGTGCCAGCAGCCAAGAAACGCAGCAGCCCCAGCATTTT,.,TRBV3-1/TRBV3-2,13,.,TRBJ1-5
CASSFRGQREAFF,TGTGCCAGCAGTTTCAGGGGACAGCGTGAAGCTTTCTTT,TRBD1,TRBV6-5,13,.,TRBJ1-1
CASSLGLEAGNTIYF,TGTGCCAGCAGCTTGGGTTTGGAGGCTGGAAACACCATATATTTT,.,TRBV5-4,15,.,TRBJ1-3
CASSHKKPGKSYEQYF,TGTGCCAGCAGCCACAAAAAGCCGGGTAAATCCTACGAGCAGTACTTC,.,TRBV11-2,16,once,TRBJ2-7
CASSSGQGVTDTQYF,TGCGCCAGCAGCTCTGGACAGGGAGTCACAGATACGCAGTATTTT,TRBD1,TRBV5-1,15,.,TRBJ2-3
CASTQLAGGGDEQFF,TGTGCCAGCACCCAACTAGCGGGAGGAGGGGATGAGCAGTTCTTC,TRBD2,TRBV28,15,.,TRBJ2-1
CSVDGRGETQYF,TGCAGCGTTGATGGTAGGGGGGAGACCCAGTACTTC,.,TRBV29-1,12,.,TRBJ2-5
CSVAGTTGTGNYEQYF,TGCAGCGTTGCCGGAACGACCGGGACAGGGAATTACGAGCAGTACTTC,TRBD1,TRBV29-1,16,.,TRBJ2-7
CASSLVFNEQFF,TGCGCCAGCAGCTTGGTTTTCAATGAGCAGTTCTTC,.,TRBV5-1,12,.,TRBJ2-1